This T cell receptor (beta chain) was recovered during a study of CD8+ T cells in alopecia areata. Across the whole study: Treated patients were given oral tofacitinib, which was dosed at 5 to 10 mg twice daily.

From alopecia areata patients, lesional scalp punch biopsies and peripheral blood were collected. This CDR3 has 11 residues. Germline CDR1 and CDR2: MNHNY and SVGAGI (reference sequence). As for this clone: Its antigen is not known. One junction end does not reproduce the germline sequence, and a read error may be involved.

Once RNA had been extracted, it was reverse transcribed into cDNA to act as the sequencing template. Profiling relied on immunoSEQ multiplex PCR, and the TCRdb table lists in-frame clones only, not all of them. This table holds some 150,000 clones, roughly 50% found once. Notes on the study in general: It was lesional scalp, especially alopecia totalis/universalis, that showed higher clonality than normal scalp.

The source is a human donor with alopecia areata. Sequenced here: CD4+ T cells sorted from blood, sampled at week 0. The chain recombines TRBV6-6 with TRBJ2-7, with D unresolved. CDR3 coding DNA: TGTGCCAGCAGTGACTCCTACGAGCAGTACTTC. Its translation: CASSDSYEQYF.